This TCR beta chain derives from a study of monozygotic twins with inflammatory bowel disease. TCRdb re-called the 5' RACE reads; one entry per CDR3 protein, DNA not given. The table for this sample gives about 300,000 distinct CDR3 sequences. Unsorted whole blood yielded the total RNA, with T cells left unselected. Worth noting for this clonotype: The antigen remains undetermined.

This CDR3 is built from 16 residues. Per the germline V gene, CDR1 is DFQATT and CDR2 is SNEGSKA (reference sequence). Study-wide results and limits: Differing immunosuppressive treatments may have added variability to patient repertoires.

The clonotype was recovered from a human donor with ulcerative colitis or Crohn's disease, or a healthy co-twin of an affected twin (not recorded which). The source material was blood. J is TRBJ2-7 and V is TRBV20-1; with no DNA, the TCRdb D assignment of TRBD2 cannot be verified. This CDR3 reads CSAPQVEGIGSYEQYF.